This T cell receptor (beta chain) was observed in a study of T-cell memory formation after mild COVID-19. Study-level information: For the most part, TCR clusters were specific to one donor.

Whole-study findings and limits: The pre-infection memory compartment contained some responding clones, suggesting cross-reactive memory joined. Mostly located in CM and EM were contracting CD4+ clones, with contracting CD8+ clones located in EMRA.

Amplification by 5'RACE using constant-segment primers produced TCR alpha and TCR beta cDNA libraries that carried sample barcodes and UMIs. Using its own MiXCR run on the 5' RACE reads, TCRdb lists one record per CDR3 protein. There are approximately 40,000 distinct CDR3 sequences in the sample; 11% occur only once, and roughly 29% lies in the top ten. This CDR3 region has 12 residues. Trimming pared 4 bases from V and 7 bases from J, leaving 10 bases between. The germline gives CDR1 ENHRY, CDR2 SYGVKD. In its sample, this clonotype was seen a few times. Its antigen is not known. The sequence was collected from a man aged 18 to 30 who had mild COVID-19 (a few samples of this study predate the infection). Cell type and time point are not known. Sequencing was performed on PBMCs or a T cell subset sorted from them (not recorded which). The V and J genes are TRBV10-3 and TRBJ1-2; D is uncertain. CDR3 in DNA: TGTGCCATCAGTGTGAAGGGTAGTGGCTACACCTTC. It encodes CAISVKGSGYTF.